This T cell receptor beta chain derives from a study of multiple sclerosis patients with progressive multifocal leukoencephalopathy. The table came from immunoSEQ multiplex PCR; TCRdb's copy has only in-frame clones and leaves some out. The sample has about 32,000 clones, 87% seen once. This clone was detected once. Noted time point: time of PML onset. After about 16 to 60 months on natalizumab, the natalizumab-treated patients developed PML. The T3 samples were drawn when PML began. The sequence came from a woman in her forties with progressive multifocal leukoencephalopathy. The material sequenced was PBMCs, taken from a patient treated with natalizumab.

In nucleotides, the CDR3 is TGTGCCAGCAGCCAAGAGGCGCGCAAGCGGGGACTAGCGGGGGCCAGGGGCACAGATACGCAGTATTTT. Amino acids: CASSQEARKRGLAGARGTDTQYF. The chain links TRBV4-2 to TRBJ2-3, with 14 bases lining up with TRBD2. Looked up from germline, CDR1 is LGHNA and CDR2 is YNFKEQ. The V and J ends lost 0 bases and 1 base, in that order; junction bases with no gene match: 18. The CDR3 loop spans 23 amino acids.